One and the same sample provided the 17 T cell receptor beta chains below, sequenced in a study of regulatory T cells in long-lasting Graves disease. Regarding time point: newly diagnosed GD, antithyroid drugs for less than 3 months. RNA isolated from PBMCs was used to make the TCR library. CDR3 regions were amplified by Arm-PCR using iRepertoire HTBI primers to build TCR beta libraries. TCRdb recomputed calls from the multiplex PCR reads with MiXCR, one row per CDR3 protein. This table holds approximately 400,000 distinct CDR3 sequences, about 16% found once. The sample in question was peripheral blood mononuclear cells (PBMCs), obtained at new diagnosis, from a patient treated with antithyroid drugs. The source of these receptors is a female donor with Graves disease.

This clonotype was recorded at least ten times. The chain carries TRBV12-3 or TRBV12-4 and TRBJ2-7; D might be TRBD2 (6 bases). The CDR3 spans 13 residues. The V end was cut by 5 bases, the J end by 3 bases, with 11 bases between. The CDR3 loop reads CASSTGTYYEQYF. The CDR3 DNA is TGTGCCAGCAGTACCGGGACTTACTACGAGCAGTACTTC.

The V and J genes are TRBV12-3 or TRBV12-4 and TRBJ2-7, with 7 nucleotides matching TRBD2. The V gene end was trimmed by 6 bases and the J gene end by 7 bases; junction bases not matched to a gene: 18. The CDR3 totals 16 residues. As DNA, the CDR3 is TGTGCCAGCAGCCCCGCGGGGGTGAGCTCCTACAATGAGCAGTACTTC. It encodes CASSPAGVSSYNEQYF.

This clonotype was found a few times. The rearrangement uses TRBV29-1 and TRBJ2-3; 9 bases align to TRBD1. CDR3 length: 12 residues. Germline V CDR1 and CDR2: SQVTM, ANQGSEA. The junction had 1 base not matched to a gene; V was cut back by 4 bases and J by 5 bases. The CDR3 is CSVGQGGDTQYF. CDR3 bases: TGCAGCGTTGGACAGGGGGGAGATACGCAGTATTTT.

This chain joins TRBV12-3 or TRBV12-4 and TRBJ2-5, with no clear D. The length of the CDR3 is 15 residues. The V end was cut by 7 bases, the J end by 5 bases, with 20 bases between. For the CDR3, the DNA is TGTGCCAGCACCACGCCTGAAATCAGCCAGGAGACCCAGTACTTC. Its protein is CASTTPEISQETQYF.

This clonotype has a single count. The V call is TRBV19, the J call TRBJ1-5; the D gene is possibly TRBD1 (6 bases). The CDR3 is 14 amino acids. Germline V gives CDR1 LNHDA, CDR2 SQIVND (reference sequence). V dropped 10 bases and J dropped 3 bases, with 16 bases sitting between them. In nucleotides, the CDR3 is TGTGCCACGGGGTGGGGGGCCCCCAATCAGCCCCAGCATTTT. Residues: CATGWGAPNQPQHF.

V gene TRBV7-9 combines with J gene TRBJ2-1; 8 positions agree with TRBD2. CDR1 and CDR2 (germline): SEHNR, FQNEAQ (reference sequence). V lost 1 base, J lost 9 bases, and 5 bases stayed unmatched. The CDR3 length is 14 residues. CDR3 protein: CASSLGGLGVEQFF. CDR3 sequence (DNA): TGTGCCAGCAGCTTAGGGGGACTAGGGGTTGAGCAGTTCTTC.

This clonotype occurred many times. This chain joins TRBV28 and TRBJ1-2; 9 bases fit TRBD1. Germline CDR1 is MDHEN and CDR2 is SYDVKM. J gave up 5 bases and V 10 bases, and 11 bases lay outside the gene matches. The CDR3 length is 14 residues. For the CDR3, the DNA is TGTGCCACCGGACAGGGGATTACCTCTTATGGCTACACCTTC. Its protein product is CATGQGITSYGYTF.

This clonotype was found many times. J is TRBJ2-1 and V is TRBV13; TRBD2 is a possible D gene (5 bases). Deletions cut 4 bases from V and 8 bases from J, with 21 bases between. CDR3 length: 16 amino acids. Per the germline V gene, CDR1 is PRHDT and CDR2 is FYEKMQ (reference sequence). CDR3 DNA: TGTGCCAGCAGCTCCAGATCCGGGTTCAGAGGGTATGAGCAGTTCTTC. Residues: CASSSRSGFRGYEQFF. Together with reference TRBV13 and TRBJ2-1, the CDR3 gives the full variable domain: AAGVIQSPRHLIKEKRETATLKCYPIPRHDTVYWYQQGPGQDPQFLISFYEKMQSDKGSIPDRFSAQQFSDYHSELNMSSLELGDSALYFCASSSRSGFRGYEQFFGPGTRLTVL.

This clonotype was picked up many times. The chain joins TRBV10-3 to TRBJ2-7, with 7 bases identical to TRBD1. The CDR3 extends over 16 amino acids. Germline CDR1 and CDR2: ENHRY and SYGVKD. The junction had 11 bases not matched to a gene; V was cut back by 0 bases and J by 6 bases. The CDR3 loop reads CAISESKGAYSPEQYF. The CDR3 DNA follows: TGTGCCATCAGTGAGTCGAAGGGGGCCTACTCCCCCGAGCAGTACTTC.

A note on this clonotype: This likely came from a read error, as a far larger clone is one base away. This rearrangement joins TRBV5-6 to TRBJ2-1, with 8 bases that match TRBD1. The CDR3 is 14 residues long. J lost 10 bases, V lost 2 bases, and 8 bases had no gene match. CDR1 and CDR2 (germline): SGHDT, YYEEEE. CDR3 protein: CASSFGTGPDEQFF. DNA of the CDR3: TGTGCCAGCAGCTTTGGGACAGGTCCGGACGAGCAGTTCTTC.

On this clonotype itself: A read error is possible here, since a much larger clone lies one base away. The chain uses TRBV30 and TRBJ1-4, with TRBD1 as a possible D gene (5 bases). This CDR3 spans 14 amino acids. From germline, CDR1 is GTSNPN and CDR2 SVGIG (reference sequence). The CDR3 sequence is CAWTGVRRAEKLVF. CDR3 sequence (DNA): TGTGCCTGGACGGGGGTTCGGCGAGCTGAAAAACTGGTTTTT.

In its sample, this clonotype was seen many times. This chain links TRBV12-3 or TRBV12-4 with TRBJ2-5; weak D call: TRBD2 (5 bases). The CDR3 extends over 14 amino acids. V was cut by 3 bases and J by 4 bases, with 12 bases left in between. CDR3 sequence: CASSFLAGGETQYF. CDR3 sequence (DNA): TGTGCCAGCAGTTTTCTTGCGGGCGGAGAGACCCAGTACTTC.

In its sample, this clonotype was seen many times. The CDR3: CASSLLWDRDGADTQYF. The CDR3 DNA is TGTGCCAGCAGTTTATTATGGGACAGGGATGGGGCAGATACGCAGTATTTT. The rearrangement links TRBV28 to TRBJ2-3; 9 bases map to TRBD1. J was trimmed by 4 bases and V by 1 base; bases with no gene match: 9. In germline, CDR1 is MDHEN, CDR2 SYDVKM. This CDR3 region has 17 residues.

This clonotype was counted many times. The CDR3 loop reads CSARGAPTSGGARYNEQFF. The CDR3 nucleotides read TGCAGTGCTAGAGGGGCCCCGACTAGCGGGGGGGCAAGGTACAATGAGCAGTTCTTC. The genes are TRBV20-1 and TRBJ2-1; 14 positions match TRBD2. CDR1 and CDR2 from the germline V gene are DFQATT and SNEGSKA (reference sequence). V gave up 1 base and J gave up 4 bases; unmatched junction bases: 12. This CDR3 is built from 19 residues.

Points on this clonotype: A read error may be the cause here, since a much bigger clone is one base away. This rearrangement joins TRBV20-1 to TRBJ2-1; the match to TRBD2 covers 7 bases. CDR3 length: 14 residues. With V trimmed by 3 bases and J by 2 bases, 4 bases remained unmatched. The germline CDR1 and CDR2 sequences are DFQATT and SNEGSKA (reference sequence). CDR3 region: CSASGRTPYNEQFF. CDR3 in DNA: TGCAGTGCTAGCGGGAGGACGCCCTACAATGAGCAGTTCTTC.

This sequence joins TRBV9 and TRBJ2-1; D is undetermined. Between the trimmed V and J ends, which lost 0 bases and 8 bases, there was a span of 9 bases. CDR1 is SGDLS, CDR2 YYNGEE, per germline. The CDR3 runs to 13 residues. The CDR3 is CASSVGQTDEQFF. CDR3 bases: TGTGCCAGCAGCGTAGGGCAAACGGATGAGCAGTTCTTC.

This clonotype has a count of ten or more. The chain couples TRBV2 to TRBJ1-2; D perhaps matches TRBD1 (5 bases). There are 12 residues in the CDR3. V shed 3 bases and J shed 6 bases, with 8 bases lying between them. Germline V gives CDR1 SNHLY, CDR2 FYNNEI. Here the CDR3 reads CASSDRVDGYTF. The CDR3 coding sequence is TGTGCCAGCAGTGACAGGGTGGATGGCTACACCTTC.